This TCR beta chain was obtained from a study of T-cell memory formation after mild COVID-19. Overall study: The study found TCR clusters largely donor specific. General observations from the study: Clones contracting day 15 to 85 were balanced CD4/CD8; later expanders leaned CD4+. Largely, contracting CD4+ clones fell within CM and EM, and contracting CD8+ clones within EMRA. Prior to infection, memory already included some responding clones, suggesting cross-reactive memory joined.

The CDR3 is 15 amino acids. V dropped 6 bases and J dropped 1 base, with 17 bases sitting between them. Germline V lookup: CDR1 DFQATT, CDR2 SNEGSKA (reference sequence). With respect to this clonotype: Antigen: not known.

TCRdb fed the 5' RACE reads into MiXCR, producing one record per CDR3 protein. The data show 250,000 to 350,000 distinct CDR3 sequences, 15% to 20% seen once. The receptor was derived from a man aged 18 to 30 who had mild COVID-19 (a few samples of this study predate the infection). Cell type and time point are not known. J is TRBJ2-3 and V is TRBV20-1, with D tentatively TRBD2 (6 bases). Sequenced input: PBMCs or a T cell subset sorted from them (not recorded which). The CDR3 nucleotides read TGCAGTGCCGGGGGTGCCCTAGGGGGCACAGATACGCAGTATTTT. Protein sequence: CSAGGALGGTDTQYF.